This is a list of T cell receptor beta chains from one sample in a study of T-cell reconstitution after alpha-beta-depleted transplantation in children. TCRdb re-analysed the PCR reads in MiXCR, keeping a single row per CDR3 protein. This sample has some 530,000 distinct CDR3 sequences, with approximately 13% found just once. The specimen comprised PBMCs from the stem cell graft donor, sampled from the stem cell graft. The receptors were sampled from a human donor who donated a stem cell graft to a child with combined immunodeficiency. CDR3s include the opening cysteine and the closing phenylalanine or tryptophan. The D gene is left open where the match is weak. Clone size, where shown, is once, few, many, or a class for clones that have expanded.

cdr3_aa	cdr3_nt	j_call	v_call	clone_size	d_call
CASSLLFGTGGTEAFF	TGTGCCAGCAGTTTATTGTTCGGGACAGGGGGCACTGAAGCTTTCTTT	TRBJ1-1	TRBV27	few	TRBD1
CASSFRVQPQHF	TGTGCCAGCAGTTTCCGGGTTCAGCCCCAGCATTTT	TRBJ1-5	TRBV12-3/TRBV12-4	many	NA
CAISPRTGSNSPLHF	TGTGCCATCAGTCCTAGGACAGGGAGTAATTCACCCCTCCACTTT	TRBJ1-6	TRBV10-3	NA	TRBD1
CASRGQDLVYSNQPQHF	TGTGCCAGCAGGGGACAGGACTTGGTTTATAGCAATCAGCCCCAGCATTTT	TRBJ1-5	TRBV6-1	few	TRBD1
CASSLRVVFADTQYF	TGTGCCAGCAGCTTAAGGGTGGTGTTCGCAGATACGCAGTATTTT	TRBJ2-3	TRBV5-6	many	NA
CASSLVGLAGGTQYF	TGTGCCAGCAGCTTAGTTGGACTAGCGGGAGGCACGCAGTATTTT	TRBJ2-3	TRBV7-9	NA	TRBD2
CARGPGHTARTEAFF	TGTGCCAGGGGCCCCGGCCACACGGCCAGGACTGAAGCTTTCTTT	TRBJ1-1	TRBV28	NA	NA
CASRGTGFRGANVLTF	TGTGCCAGCAGGGGGACAGGGTTCCGTGGGGCCAACGTCCTGACTTTC	TRBJ2-6	TRBV12-3/TRBV12-4	few	TRBD1
CSVLGLTGNTIYF	TGCAGCGTTTTGGGATTAACTGGAAACACCATATATTTT	TRBJ1-3	TRBV29-1	many	NA
CASSLAAGSHTEAFF	TGCGCCAGCAGCTTGGCCGCAGGTTCGCACACTGAAGCTTTCTTT	TRBJ1-1	TRBV5-1	NA	NA
CASSLNGGRSSGNTIYF	TGTGCCAGCAGCTTAAATGGCGGCCGGAGCTCTGGAAACACCATATATTTT	TRBJ1-3	TRBV7-2	NA	NA
CASSFSPDSLDTGELFF	TGTGCCAGCAGTTTCTCCCCCGACAGTTTGGACACCGGGGAGCTGTTTTTT	TRBJ2-2	TRBV12-3/TRBV12-4	few	NA
CASSYHTSANEQFF	TGTGCCAGCAGTTATCATACTAGTGCCAATGAGCAGTTCTTC	TRBJ2-1	TRBV6-5	NA	NA
CASSSAEPNEQYF	TGTGCCAGCAGCTCGGCGGAGCCTAACGAGCAGTACTTC	TRBJ2-7	TRBV12-3/TRBV12-4	few	NA
CASSLALGAGNTEAFF	TGTGCCAGCAGCTTAGCTTTAGGCGCTGGGAACACTGAAGCTTTCTTT	TRBJ1-1	TRBV5-5	NA	NA